This T cell receptor (beta chain) was found in a study of metastatic and nonmetastatic thyroid tumors. Study overall: For malignant and benign thyroid patients, tumor or nodule tissue and blood were the sources whose repertoires were compared. Whole-study results and caveats: Benign nodules were reported to have significantly lower TCR beta diversity than malignant thyroid tumors, in blood and tumor.

The CDR3 is 16 residues long. The germline V gene has CDR1 MNHNS and CDR2 SASEGT. Trimming took 0 bases from V and 4 from J; bases not matched to a gene: 2. Patients underwent thyroid surgery, and none had received any treatment before it. In the original workflow: Clinicopathological groups supplied CDR3 differences that were used to build a distant-metastasis classifier for papillary thyroid cancer. TCRdb recomputed clones from the PCR reads via MiXCR. TCRdb assigned the V and J calls; the authors' analysis was not used. The sample shows roughly 50,000 clones, 22% of them seen only once. This clone was seen at least ten times. Its antigen is undetermined. The sample contains more than one DNA sequence encoding this CDR3.

Source material: blood. The chain has TRBV6-1 and TRBJ2-3, with 12 bases identical to TRBD2. The sequence was collected from a male donor with papillary thyroid cancer or a benign thyroid nodule (not recorded which). Some clones in this sample may be carry-over from other donors' samples. The CDR3 is CASSEALAGGPDTQYF. CDR3 nucleotide sequence: TGTGCCAGCAGTGAAGCGCTAGCGGGGGGGCCAGATACGCAGTATTTT.